A single sample gave rise to the 12 T cell receptor beta chains below, sequenced in a study of T cells in Graves' hyperthyroidism and ophthalmopathy. Amplified regions were TCR beta CDR3 sequences from RNA transcripts. First-round RT-PCR targeting the TCR CDR3 was performed with the HTBI primer set. TCRdb redid the calling of the multiplex PCR reads with MiXCR, one entry per CDR3 protein. The data show about 400,000 distinct CDR3 sequences, roughly 13% seen once. The sample consisted of blood. The receptors were gathered from a woman under 30 with Graves' hyperthyroidism.

The sample holds many counts of this clonotype. V gene TRBV20-1 combines with J gene TRBJ2-3; D might be TRBD2 (5 bases). Germline CDR1 DFQATT, CDR2 SNEGSKA (reference sequence). CDR3 length: 14 amino acids. V lost 6 bases, J lost 0 bases, and 13 bases lay in between. This chain's CDR3 is CSARVPASTDTQYF. DNA for the CDR3: TGCAGTGCGCGGGTACCTGCCAGCACAGATACGCAGTATTTT.

This clonotype was found a few times. The V and J genes are TRBV18 and TRBJ2-1, with 11 bases fitting TRBD2. CDR3 length equals 15 residues. The V gene's germline CDR1 is KGHSH and CDR2 LQKENI. Trimming cost V 3 bases and J 6 bases; bases outside gene matches: 4. The CDR3 sequence is CASSPWGTSGNEQFF. The CDR3 DNA is TGTGCCAGCTCACCCTGGGGGACTAGCGGCAATGAGCAGTTCTTC.

This clonotype was seen at least ten times. The V gene is TRBV6-2 or TRBV6-3, the J gene TRBJ2-5, with TRBD2 matching over 8 bases. The CDR3 is made up of 15 amino acids. Germline V lookup: CDR1 MNHEY, CDR2 SVGEGT. V lost 3 bases to trimming and J lost 4 bases; unmatched junction nucleotides: 7. CDR3 sequence reads: CASSYREGRRETQYF. The CDR3 bases are TGTGCCAGCAGTTATCGGGAGGGCCGGAGAGAGACCCAGTACTTC.

This clonotype was observed many times. The rearrangement links TRBV7-9 to TRBJ2-7, with D perhaps given as TRBD1 or TRBD2 (5 bases each). This CDR3 is 12 amino acids long. Trimming shortened V by 4 bases and J by 7 bases, and 11 bases separated the two germline ends. Germline V lookup: CDR1 SEHNR, CDR2 FQNEAQ (reference sequence). CDR3 sequence (DNA): TGTGCCAGCAGCTCGGACACGGGGGAGCAGTACTTC. Amino acids: CASSSDTGEQYF.

This clonotype was counted a few times. This rearrangement joins TRBV20-1 to TRBJ1-5, with a possible D match to TRBD1 (6 bases). Germline V lookup: CDR1 DFQATT, CDR2 SNEGSKA (reference sequence). V lost 4 bases and J 2 bases, leaving 15 bases between the germline ends. The CDR3 sequence is 15 residues long. Here the CDR3 DNA reads TGCAGTGCTACAGAACAGGGATGGGGCAATCAGCCCCAGCATTTT. It codes for CSATEQGWGNQPQHF.

In its sample, this clonotype was seen many times. The rearrangement joins TRBV6-4 to TRBJ2-2; no reliable D call. There are 14 residues in the CDR3. The germline V gene has CDR1 MRHNA and CDR2 SNTAGT. V was trimmed by 3 bases and J by 3 bases, leaving 8 bases between them. The CDR3 coding sequence is TGTGCCAGCAGTGAATTTTCAGACACCGGGGAGCTGTTTTTT. Protein product: CASSEFSDTGELFF.

This clonotype was counted many times. The rearrangement links TRBV6-2 or TRBV6-3 to TRBJ1-1; D is ambiguous. The CDR3 extends over 13 amino acids. V was pared by 2 bases and J by 7 bases, with 11 bases between. Germline V gene lookup returns CDR1 MNHEY and CDR2 SVGEGT. CDR3 amino acids: CASSYLRDNEAFF. DNA for the CDR3: TGTGCCAGCAGTTACCTTCGGGATAATGAAGCTTTCTTT.

Many counts were recorded for this clonotype. V is TRBV12-3 or TRBV12-4 and J is TRBJ2-7; the match to TRBD1 covers 8 bases. V gave up 6 bases and J gave up 6 bases; unmatched junction bases: 7. This CDR3 spans 13 amino acids. The CDR3 coding sequence is TGTGCCAGCAGCTTAAGACAGGGGAGCGAGCAGTACTTC. Translation gives CASSLRQGSEQYF.

J is TRBJ1-2 and V is TRBV20-1; 7 nucleotides line up with TRBD1. V was clipped by 2 bases and J by 6 bases; unmatched bases: 12. The germline CDR1 and CDR2 sequences are DFQATT and SNEGSKA (reference sequence). The CDR3 length is 15 residues. CDR3 bases: TGCAGTGCTAGAAGCCACTTGACAGGGCGCGATGGCTACACCTTC. Its protein product is CSARSHLTGRDGYTF.

The chain recombines TRBV6-1 with TRBJ2-2; maybe TRBD1 (5 bases). V was clipped by 3 bases and J by 4 bases, with 12 bases between them. The CDR3 sequence is 15 residues long. The germline V gene encodes CDR1 MNHNS and CDR2 SASEGT. CDR3 sequence (DNA): TGTGCCAGCAGTGATCAAGGTCAGGGCACCGGGGAGCTGTTTTTT. Encoded protein: CASSDQGQGTGELFF.

This clonotype was found many times. The J gene is TRBJ2-1, the V gene TRBV6-1, with D possibly matching TRBD1 (6 bases). V lost 3 bases and J lost 3, with 15 bases in between. This CDR3 contains 16 residues. Germline V gene sequence: CDR1 MNHNS, CDR2 SASEGT. The CDR3 DNA reads as TGTGCCAGCAGTGAGGGCAGGGGTAAGGGCTACAATGAGCAGTTCTTC. Translating it yields CASSEGRGKGYNEQFF.

At least ten counts were recorded for this clonotype. This rearrangement joins TRBV28 to TRBJ1-5; unclear D gene. CDR3 size: 14 residues. Trimming took 11 bases from V and 2 from J, leaving 16 bases between them. CDR1 MDHEN and CDR2 SYDVKM come from the germline V gene. CDR3 DNA sequence: TGTGCCCCCTCAAGATTCTCTCGCAATCAGCCCCAGCATTTT. Translated, it gives CAPSRFSRNQPQHF.